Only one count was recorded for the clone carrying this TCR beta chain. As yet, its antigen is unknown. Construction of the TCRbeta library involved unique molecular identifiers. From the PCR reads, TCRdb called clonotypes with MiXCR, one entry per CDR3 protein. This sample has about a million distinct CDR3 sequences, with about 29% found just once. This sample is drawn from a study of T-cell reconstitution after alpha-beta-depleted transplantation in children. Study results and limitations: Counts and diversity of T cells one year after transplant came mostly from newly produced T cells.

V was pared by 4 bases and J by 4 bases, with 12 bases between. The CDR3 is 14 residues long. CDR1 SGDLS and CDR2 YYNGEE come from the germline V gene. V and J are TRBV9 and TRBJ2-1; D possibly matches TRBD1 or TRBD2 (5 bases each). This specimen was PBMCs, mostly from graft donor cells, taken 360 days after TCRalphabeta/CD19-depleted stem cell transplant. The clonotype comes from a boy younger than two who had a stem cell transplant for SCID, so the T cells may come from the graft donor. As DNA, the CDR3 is TGTGCCAGCAGCCTTTGGGACGGGTACAATGAGCAGTTCTTC. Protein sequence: CASSLWDGYNEQFF.